These 5 T cell receptor beta chains were sequenced from one sample in a study of response to subunit inactivated influenza vaccine. MiXCR, applied by TCRdb to the RT-PCR reads, yields one record per CDR3 protein. Of some 480,000 distinct CDR3 sequences in the sample, approximately 10% were seen once. The sequencing here drew on PBMCs from blood, taken around seven weeks after vaccination. These receptors came from a man aged 45-65 years who received an inactivated influenza vaccine.

This clonotype has a handful of counts. V usage is TRBV11-2 and J usage is TRBJ1-2; 10 bases match TRBD1. The germline V gene encodes CDR1 SGHAT and CDR2 FQNNGV. The V gene end was trimmed by 4 bases and the J gene end by 4 bases; junction bases not matched to a gene: 15. The CDR3 length is 18 residues. DNA of the CDR3: TGTGCCAGCAGCTCGAGCCTAGGTGACAGGGGGCCCGGCTATGGCTACACCTTC. Protein product: CASSSSLGDRGPGYGYTF.

This clonotype occurred once. This may be a read error: a much more frequent sequence differs by one nucleotide. The chain combines TRBV12-3 or TRBV12-4 with TRBJ2-3; 9 bases are shared with TRBD2. The CDR3 runs 15 residues. In DNA form, the CDR3 reads TGTGCCAGCAGTTTGGTGGGACTAGCACCAGATATGCAGTATTTT. The encoded protein is CASSLVGLAPDMQYF.

This clonotype was counted many times. CDR3 nucleotide sequence: TGTGCCAGCAGCTTAAGGGCTGTATGGGCCGGGGAGCTGTTTTTT. Translating it yields CASSLRAVWAGELFF. V usage is TRBV7-2 and J usage is TRBJ2-2; no firm D call. Germline V CDR1 and CDR2: SGHTA, FQGNSA. This CDR3 has 15 residues. V was cut by 2 bases and J by 6 bases, with 13 bases left in between.

In its sample, this clonotype was seen a few times. The CDR3: CASADWHNEQFF. For the CDR3, the DNA is TGTGCCAGCGCAGACTGGCACAATGAGCAGTTCTTC. This chain connects TRBV12-3 or TRBV12-4 to TRBJ2-1, with unresolved D. CDR3 length: 12 amino acids. Trimming stripped 8 bases from V and 5 bases from J, with 10 bases between.

The rearrangement joins TRBV27 to TRBJ2-1; 7 positions match TRBD1. The J segment lost 5 bases and the V segment lost 5 bases, leaving 12 bases of the junction unmatched. CDR3 length: 16 residues. Germline assignment: CDR1 MNHEY and CDR2 SMNVEV (reference sequence). The CDR3 DNA is TGTGCCAGCAGTACTGGACAGGCCATTTTAAACAATGAGCAGTTCTTC. Its protein product is CASSTGQAILNNEQFF.